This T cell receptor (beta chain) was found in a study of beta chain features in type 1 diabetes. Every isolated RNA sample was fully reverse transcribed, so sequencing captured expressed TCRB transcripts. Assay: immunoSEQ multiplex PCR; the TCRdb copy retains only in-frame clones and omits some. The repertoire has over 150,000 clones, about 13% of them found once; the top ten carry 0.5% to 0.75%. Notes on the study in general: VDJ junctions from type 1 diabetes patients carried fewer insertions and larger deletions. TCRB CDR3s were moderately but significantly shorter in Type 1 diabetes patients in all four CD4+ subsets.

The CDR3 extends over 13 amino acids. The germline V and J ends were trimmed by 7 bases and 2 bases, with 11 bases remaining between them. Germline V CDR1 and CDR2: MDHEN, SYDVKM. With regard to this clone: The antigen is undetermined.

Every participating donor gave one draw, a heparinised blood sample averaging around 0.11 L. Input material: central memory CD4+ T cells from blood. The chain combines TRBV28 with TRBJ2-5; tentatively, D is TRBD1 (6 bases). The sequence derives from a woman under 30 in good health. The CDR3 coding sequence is TGTGCCAGCATTCCCGACAGGCAAGAGACCCAGTACTTC. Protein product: CASIPDRQETQYF.